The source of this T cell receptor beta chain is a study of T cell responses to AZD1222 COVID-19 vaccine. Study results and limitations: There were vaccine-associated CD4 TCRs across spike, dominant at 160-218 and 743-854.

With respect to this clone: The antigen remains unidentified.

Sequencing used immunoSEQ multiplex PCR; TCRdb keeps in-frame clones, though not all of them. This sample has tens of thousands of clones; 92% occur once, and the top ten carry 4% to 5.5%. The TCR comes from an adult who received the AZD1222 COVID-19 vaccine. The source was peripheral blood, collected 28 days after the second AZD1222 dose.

DNA for the CDR3: TGTGCCAGCAGCCGAAGACAGGGGGGATCCTACGAGCAGTACTTC. Translating it yields CASSRRQGGSYEQYF. The chain couples TRBV5-8 to TRBJ2-7; 9 bases match TRBD1. CDR1 and CDR2 (germline): SGHTS, YDEGEE. The CDR3 loop spans 15 amino acids. V was clipped by 4 bases and J by 1 base; unmatched bases: 6.